This T cell receptor (beta chain) came from a study of response to subunit inactivated influenza vaccine. Trimming shortened V by 6 bases and J by 2 bases, and 14 bases separated the two germline ends. The CDR3 covers 13 residues. Germline lookup yields CDR1 SQVTM and CDR2 ANQGSEA. A single record per CDR3 protein comes from TCRdb applying MiXCR to the RT-PCR reads. The data show 400,000 to 650,000 distinct CDR3 sequences, with roughly 7.9% seen just once and about an eighth held by the top ten. This clonotype was seen at least ten times. The sample here was PBMCs from blood, taken about 23 months after vaccination. The receptor was derived from a man between 50 and 70 years old who received an inactivated influenza vaccine. J is TRBJ2-7 and V is TRBV29-1; D possibly corresponds to TRBD1 (5 bases). CDR3 sequence (DNA): TGCAGCGTGGCCCGACAGATTACCTACGAGCAGTACTTC. Translation: CSVARQITYEQYF.